The 23 T cell receptor beta chains presented below share a single source sample, sequenced in a study of CD8+CD57+ T cells in acquired aplastic anemia. Patients picked for sequencing had shown CD8+CD57+ cell expansion detected by flow cytometry. Genomic DNA templated the TCR beta VDJ and CDR3 profiling. MiXCR, applied by TCRdb to the reads, yields one record per CDR3 protein. The top ten hold roughly two thirds of the sample, which has some 92,000 distinct CDR3 sequences, approximately 73% seen once. Sequencing input: sorted CD4+, CD8+, or CD8+CD57+ T cells (not recorded which) from PBMCs. The receptor source for this set is a human donor with aplastic anemia.

The chain uses TRBV2 and TRBJ2-2, with no clear D. The germline V gene encodes CDR1 SNHLY and CDR2 FYNNEI. There are 14 residues in the CDR3. The germline V and J ends were trimmed by 1 base and 5 bases, with 8 bases remaining between them. CDR3 nucleotide sequence: TGTGCCAGCAGTGAAGAGAGAAGGACCGGGGAGCTGTTTTTT. Residues: CASSEERRTGELFF.

CDR3 DNA sequence: TGCGCCAGCAACGCGGGGAGCACAGATACGCAGTATTTT. Its translation: CASNAGSTDTQYF. The rearrangement uses TRBV10-1 and TRBJ2-3; D might be TRBD2 (6 bases). In germline, CDR1 is WNHNN, CDR2 SYGVQD (reference sequence). V lost 7 bases and J 0 bases, leaving 8 bases between the germline ends. CDR3 length equals 13 residues.

The chain couples TRBV19 to TRBJ1-1, with D possibly TRBD1 on 6 matching bases. The CDR3 spans 15 residues. V was shortened by 8 bases and J by 0 bases, with 16 bases between the two germline ends. In germline, CDR1 is LNHDA, CDR2 SQIVND (reference sequence). As DNA, the CDR3 is TGTGCCAGTTACAGAACGGGGGGCATGAACACTGAAGCTTTCTTT. It translates to CASYRTGGMNTEAFF. The complete variable domain, with remaining parts taken from reference TRBV19 and TRBJ1-1, reads DGGITQSPKYLFRKEGQNVTLSCEQNLNHDAMYWYRQDPGQGLRLIYYSQIVNDFQKGDIAEGYSVSREKKESFPLTVTSAQKNPTAFYLCASYRTGGMNTEAFFGQGTRLTVV.

This clonotype was observed many times. The chain has TRBV14 and TRBJ1-3; D is unclear. CDR1 SGHDN and CDR2 FVKESK come from the germline V gene. Trimming removed 0 bases from V and 0 bases from J, with 6 bases in between. The CDR3 length is 15 residues. The CDR3 coding sequence is TGTGCCAGCAGCCAAGAATTTGACTCTGGAAACACCATATATTTT. Translating gives CASSQEFDSGNTIYF.

The chain is built from TRBV13 and TRBJ2-5; unclear D gene. Between the trimmed V and J ends, which lost 4 bases and 1 base, there was a span of 10 bases. The CDR3 contains 14 residues. The germline V gene has CDR1 PRHDT and CDR2 FYEKMQ (reference sequence). The CDR3 sequence: CASSSSGIQETQYF. In nucleotides, the CDR3 is TGTGCCAGCAGCTCCTCAGGAATCCAAGAGACCCAGTACTTC.

V and J are TRBV20-1 and TRBJ2-7; TRBD2 matches 7 bases. V trimming: 2 bases; J trimming: 3 bases; junction bases outside the gene matches: 13. Germline lookup yields CDR1 DFQATT and CDR2 SNEGSKA (reference sequence). The CDR3 covers 16 residues. The CDR3 reads CSARNGGGQTYYEQYF. In DNA, the CDR3 is TGCAGTGCTAGAAATGGGGGAGGGCAGACATACTACGAGCAGTACTTC.

The J gene is TRBJ2-2, the V gene TRBV7-2; D ambiguous. The CDR3 extends over 12 amino acids. The germline V gene encodes CDR1 SGHTA and CDR2 FQGNSA. The V gene lost 6 bases and the J gene lost 6 bases, with 8 bases spanning the gap. The CDR3 bases are TGTGCCAGCAGTCAAAACGCCGGGGAGCTGTTTTTT. This codes for CASSQNAGELFF.

This clonotype was seen repeatedly, ten times or more. This rearrangement joins TRBV12-3 or TRBV12-4 to TRBJ2-3, with D perhaps being TRBD1 or TRBD2 (5 bases each). This CDR3 is built from 16 residues. V lost 8 bases, J lost 3 bases, and 21 bases lay in between. This CDR3 reads CASPLWGLSATDTQYF. For the CDR3, the DNA is TGTGCCAGCCCTCTTTGGGGCCTTAGCGCGACAGATACGCAGTATTTT.

The chain employs TRBV12-3 or TRBV12-4 and TRBJ2-1; the match to TRBD2 covers 14 bases. CDR3 length: 14 residues. Trimming removed 6 bases from V and 8 bases from J; junction bases left unmatched: 3. The CDR3: CASRTSGGADEQFF. DNA for the CDR3: TGTGCCAGCAGGACTAGCGGGGGGGCCGATGAGCAGTTCTTC.

This chain uses TRBV5-1 with TRBJ2-7, with 7 positions matching TRBD2. This CDR3 has 16 amino acids. V dropped 0 bases and J dropped 2; count of bases not matched to a gene: 8. Germline V CDR1 and CDR2: SGHRS, YFSETQ. CDR3 DNA sequence: TGCGCCAGCAGCTTGGGTTCGGGGAGGGGAACCTACGAGCAGTACTTC. Protein sequence: CASSLGSGRGTYEQYF. Drawing the rest from reference TRBV5-1 and TRBJ2-7, the complete variable domain is KAGVTQTPRYLIKTRGQQVTLSCSPISGHRSVSWYQQTPGQGLQFLFEYFSETQRNKGNFPGRFSGRQFSNSRSEMNVSTLELGDSALYLCASSLGSGRGTYEQYFGPGTRLTVT.

The chain is built from TRBV5-5 and TRBJ2-5, with TRBD1 matching 9 bases. The CDR3 runs to 15 residues. V lost 0 bases and J lost 5; bases outside the gene matches: 5. Germline CDR1 and CDR2: SGHKS and YYEKEE (reference sequence). CDR3 sequence: CASSLVGTGRETQYF. Written as DNA, the CDR3 is TGTGCCAGCAGCTTGGTGGGGACAGGGAGGGAGACCCAGTACTTC.

The chain is built from TRBV24-1 and TRBJ1-3, with 7 bases aligning to TRBD1. The CDR3 is made up of 14 amino acids. CDR1 is KGHDR, CDR2 SFDVKD, per germline. Germline trimming cut 5 bases from V and 5 bases from J; bases unmatched to any gene: 5. The CDR3 region has the DNA TGTGCCACCAGTGCCTTGGACAGGAGAAACACCATATATTTT. This codes for CATSALDRRNTIYF.

This chain links TRBV29-1 with TRBJ1-5, with D unresolved. This CDR3 region has 13 residues. The ends were cut back, 1 base at V and 7 bases at J, with 11 bases in the middle. In germline, CDR1 is SQVTM, CDR2 ANQGSEA. CDR3 protein: CSVEVGVAQPQHF. In DNA form, the CDR3 reads TGCAGCGTTGAAGTCGGAGTCGCCCAGCCCCAGCATTTT.

The CDR3 bases are TGTGCCAGCACCGACGCTAGCGGGTACGAGCAGTACTTC. Translation gives CASTDASGYEQYF. The chain joins TRBV11-2 to TRBJ2-7, with 8 nucleotides matching TRBD2. After removal of 7 bases from V and 4 bases from J, the junction contained 6 bases not matched to a gene. Germline CDR1 SGHAT, CDR2 FQNNGV. The CDR3 sequence is 13 residues long.

This chain connects TRBV11-1 to TRBJ2-3; perhaps TRBD1 as D (6 bases). Germline CDR1 is SGHAT and CDR2 is FQDESV (reference sequence). The CDR3 is 15 amino acids. V was clipped by 2 bases and J by 4 bases, with 13 bases between them. CDR3 sequence reads: CASSLPTGKADTQYF. In DNA, the CDR3 is TGTGCCAGCAGCTTACCCACAGGGAAGGCAGATACGCAGTATTTT.

This chain joins TRBV7-3 and TRBJ2-7; 8 positions agree with TRBD1. The CDR3 has 15 residues. The germline gives CDR1 SGHTA, CDR2 FQGTGA. After removal of 5 bases from V and 2 bases from J, the junction contained 8 bases not matched to a gene. This chain's CDR3 is CASSPRTGSPYEQYF. The CDR3 DNA is TGTGCCAGCAGCCCCCGGACAGGGAGCCCCTACGAGCAGTACTTC.

The V call is TRBV3-1, the J call TRBJ2-3, with 12 bases matching TRBD2. The germline V gene has CDR1 LGHDT and CDR2 YNNKEL (reference sequence). The CDR3 runs to 15 residues. The V segment lost 5 bases and the J segment 8 bases; nucleotides outside the gene matches: 8. The CDR3 DNA reads as TGTGCCAGCAGCTCGCTAGCGGGGGGGCCGGTTACGCAGTATTTT. The encoded protein is CASSSLAGGPVTQYF.

The chain carries TRBV6-1 and TRBJ1-1, with D uncertain. The CDR3 extends over 15 amino acids. The V end was cut by 6 bases, the J end by 0 bases, with 14 bases between. The V gene's germline CDR1 is MNHNS and CDR2 SASEGT. The CDR3, as DNA: TGTGCCAGCAGAGCGGGCGTTTTGCTGAACACTGAAGCTTTCTTT. It is translated as CASRAGVLLNTEAFF.

V usage is TRBV11-2 and J usage is TRBJ2-7; a weak D match, TRBD2 (6 bases). This CDR3 is 13 amino acids long. V was clipped by 4 bases and J by 9 bases, with 16 bases between them. CDR1 and CDR2 (germline): SGHAT, FQNNGV. The CDR3 region has the DNA TGTGCCAGCAGCTCTATCCGGGAGTATGGGCAGTACTTC. It codes for CASSSIREYGQYF.

This chain links TRBV20-1 with TRBJ2-7; TRBD2 might be the D (6 bases). This CDR3 has 14 residues. Germline CDR1 reads DFQATT; CDR2 reads SNEGSKA (reference sequence). V was trimmed by 1 base and J by 5 bases, leaving 15 bases between them. CDR3 amino acids: CSARGDAGLHEQYF. The CDR3 bases are TGCAGTGCTAGAGGCGATGCGGGGTTGCACGAGCAGTACTTC.

The genes are TRBV11-2 and TRBJ2-7; TRBD1 might be the D (6 bases). V shed 4 bases and J shed 5 bases, with 18 bases lying between them. This CDR3 has 15 amino acids. Germline CDR1 is SGHAT and CDR2 is FQNNGV. CDR3 amino acids: CASSSSGTPINEQYF. As DNA, the CDR3 is TGTGCCAGCAGCTCCTCCGGGACACCTATTAACGAGCAGTACTTC.

The CDR3 DNA follows: TGCAGCGCTCTGAAGCCGAACACTGAAGCTTTCTTT. This encodes CSALKPNTEAFF. This chain links TRBV29-1 with TRBJ1-1; no reliable D call. Trimming removed 7 bases from V and 1 base from J, with 10 bases in between. The CDR3 totals 12 residues. Per germline, CDR1 SQVTM and CDR2 ANQGSEA.

The chain employs TRBV15 and TRBJ1-6; D perhaps matches TRBD1 (6 bases). Trimming removed 0 bases from V and 6 bases from J, with 9 bases in between. Germline CDR1 LNHNV, CDR2 YYDKDF (reference sequence). The CDR3 has 15 residues. The DNA of the CDR3 is TGTGCCACCAGCAGAGAGGCAGGGGCTAATTCACCCCTCCACTTT. This translates into CATSREAGANSPLHF.